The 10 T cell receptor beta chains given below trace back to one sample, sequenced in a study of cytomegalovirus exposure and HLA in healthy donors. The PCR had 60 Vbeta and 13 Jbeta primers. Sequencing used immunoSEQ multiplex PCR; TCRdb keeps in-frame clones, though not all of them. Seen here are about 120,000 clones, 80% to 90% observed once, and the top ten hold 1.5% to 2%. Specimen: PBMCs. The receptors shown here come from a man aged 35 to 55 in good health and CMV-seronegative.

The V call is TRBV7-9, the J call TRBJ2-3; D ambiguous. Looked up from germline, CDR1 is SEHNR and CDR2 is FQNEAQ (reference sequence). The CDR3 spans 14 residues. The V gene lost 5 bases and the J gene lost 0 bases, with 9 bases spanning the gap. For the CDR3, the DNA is TGTGCCAGCAGCCCCCCCCGGAGCACAGATACGCAGTATTTT. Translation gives CASSPPRSTDTQYF.

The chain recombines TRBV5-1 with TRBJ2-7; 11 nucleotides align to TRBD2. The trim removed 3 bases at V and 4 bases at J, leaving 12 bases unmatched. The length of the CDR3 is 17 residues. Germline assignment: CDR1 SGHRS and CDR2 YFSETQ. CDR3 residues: CASSWGRSSGGQYEQYF. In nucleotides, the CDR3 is TGCGCCAGCAGCTGGGGACGGTCTAGCGGGGGGCAGTACGAGCAGTACTTC.

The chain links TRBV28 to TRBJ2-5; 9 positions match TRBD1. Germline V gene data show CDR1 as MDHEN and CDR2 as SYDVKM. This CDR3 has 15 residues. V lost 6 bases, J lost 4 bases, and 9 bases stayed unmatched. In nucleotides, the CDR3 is TGTGCCAGCAGGGGGACAGGGAGCAGGGGAGAGACCCAGTACTTC. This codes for CASRGTGSRGETQYF.

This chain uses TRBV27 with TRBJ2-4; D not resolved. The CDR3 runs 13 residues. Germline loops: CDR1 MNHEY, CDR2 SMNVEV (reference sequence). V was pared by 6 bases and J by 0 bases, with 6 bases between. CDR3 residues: CASSVLAKNIQYF. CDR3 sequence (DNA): TGTGCCAGCAGCGTCTTAGCCAAAAACATTCAGTACTTC.

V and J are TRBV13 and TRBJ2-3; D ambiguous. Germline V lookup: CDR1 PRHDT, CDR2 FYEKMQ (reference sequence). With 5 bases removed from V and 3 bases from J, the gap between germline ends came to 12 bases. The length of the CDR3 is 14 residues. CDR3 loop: CASSTPLGTDTQYF. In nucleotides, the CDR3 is TGTGCCAGCAGCACCCCTCTCGGTACAGATACGCAGTATTTT.

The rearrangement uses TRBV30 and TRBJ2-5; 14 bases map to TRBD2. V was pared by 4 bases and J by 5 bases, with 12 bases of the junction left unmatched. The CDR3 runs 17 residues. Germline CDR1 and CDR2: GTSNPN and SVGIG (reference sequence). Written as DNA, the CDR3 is TGTGCCTGGAACCCCCGGGGACTAGCGGGAGACGTGGAGACCCAGTACTTC. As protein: CAWNPRGLAGDVETQYF.

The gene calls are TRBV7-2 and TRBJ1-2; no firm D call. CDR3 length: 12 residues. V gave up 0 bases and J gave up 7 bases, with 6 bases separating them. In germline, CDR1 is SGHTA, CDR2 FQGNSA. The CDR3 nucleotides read TGTGCCAGCAGCTTAGCGGAGGGTGGCTACACCTTC. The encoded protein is CASSLAEGGYTF.

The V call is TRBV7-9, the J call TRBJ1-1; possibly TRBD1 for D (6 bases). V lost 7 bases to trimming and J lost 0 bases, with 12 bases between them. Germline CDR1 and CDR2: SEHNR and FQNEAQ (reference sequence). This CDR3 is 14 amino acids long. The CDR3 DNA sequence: TGTGCCAGCAAATCAGGGGCGATGAACACTGAAGCTTTCTTT. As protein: CASKSGAMNTEAFF.

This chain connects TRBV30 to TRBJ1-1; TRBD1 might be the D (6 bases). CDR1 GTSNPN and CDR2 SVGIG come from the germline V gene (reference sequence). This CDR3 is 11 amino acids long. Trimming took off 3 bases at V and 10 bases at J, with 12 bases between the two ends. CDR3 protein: CAWSRTGRAFF. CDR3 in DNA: TGTGCCTGGAGCAGAACAGGGCGAGCTTTCTTT.

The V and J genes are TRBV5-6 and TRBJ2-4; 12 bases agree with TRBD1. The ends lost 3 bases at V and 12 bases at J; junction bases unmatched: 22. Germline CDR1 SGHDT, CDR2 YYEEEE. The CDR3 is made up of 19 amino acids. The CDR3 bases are TGTGCCAGCAGCTCCTATTACCGGGACAGGGGGCGCCTTAGGGACAGTCAGTACTTC. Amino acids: CASSSYYRDRGRLRDSQYF.